The sequence of this TCR beta chain was determined in a study of blood T cell repertoires in COVID-19. Study information: PBMCs, B-cell-depleted T cells, or T cells provided the cDNA or gDNA that made up the material.

As originally analysed: Amplification of reference gene primers was used by the study to estimate nucleated cell counts. Sequencing was performed with immunoSEQ multiplex PCR; in TCRdb, only in-frame clones are kept and a portion is missing. V and J calls plus clone size are reproduced from that table; the DNA served to infer D and trimming. The sample records around 41,000 clones, roughly nine tenths being singletons. Per the germline V gene, CDR1 is PRHDT and CDR2 is FYEKMQ (reference sequence). Trimming at V came to 3 bases and at J to 11 bases, leaving 16 bases not matched to a gene. The CDR3 extends over 17 amino acids.

The origin of this receptor is a woman in her 30s in a cohort sampled during active COVID-19. Sequencing was carried out using peripheral blood. This chain joins TRBV13 and TRBJ1-6, with 7 bases matching TRBD1. The CDR3 loop is CASSFQGRQGLWAPLHF. The CDR3 nucleotides are TGTGCCAGCAGCTTCCAGGGGCGACAGGGTCTCTGGGCACCCCTCCACTTT.